The present T cell receptor (beta chain) was sequenced within a study of PD-1 blockade in classical Hodgkin lymphoma. The wider study: Every 2 weeks, patients had 3 mg/kg nivolumab intravenously.

For this clone: Its target is not known.

As for time point: cycle 4 day 1 (C4D1), after 6 weeks of nivolumab. With no exception, relapse followed autologous stem cell transplantation in all patients, and brentuximab vedotin exposure varied. Magnetic depletion of non-target cells from thawed PBMCs yielded purified CD8+ T cells. Reported best responses ranged across complete response, partial response or progressive disease. From germline, CDR1 is SGHAT and CDR2 FQNNGV. This CDR3 contains 19 residues. Germline trimming cut 1 base from V and 1 base from J; bases unmatched to any gene: 10. Profiling relied on immunoSEQ multiplex PCR, and the TCRdb table lists in-frame clones only, not all of them. The data contain around 15,000 clones, roughly 89% of them singletons. Study-wide results and limits: In CD4+ cells, TCR diversity went up significantly by C4D1, but in CD8+ cells it did not.

This chain connects TRBV11-2 to TRBJ2-6, with 7 bases fitting TRBD1. This receptor was taken from a human donor with classical Hodgkin lymphoma. The starting material was CD8+ T cells from blood, obtained before the fourth cycle of nivolumab. CDR3 protein: CASSLGSGTDISGANVLTF. Here the CDR3 DNA reads TGTGCCAGCAGCTTAGGAAGTGGGACAGACATTTCTGGGGCCAACGTCCTGACTTTC.